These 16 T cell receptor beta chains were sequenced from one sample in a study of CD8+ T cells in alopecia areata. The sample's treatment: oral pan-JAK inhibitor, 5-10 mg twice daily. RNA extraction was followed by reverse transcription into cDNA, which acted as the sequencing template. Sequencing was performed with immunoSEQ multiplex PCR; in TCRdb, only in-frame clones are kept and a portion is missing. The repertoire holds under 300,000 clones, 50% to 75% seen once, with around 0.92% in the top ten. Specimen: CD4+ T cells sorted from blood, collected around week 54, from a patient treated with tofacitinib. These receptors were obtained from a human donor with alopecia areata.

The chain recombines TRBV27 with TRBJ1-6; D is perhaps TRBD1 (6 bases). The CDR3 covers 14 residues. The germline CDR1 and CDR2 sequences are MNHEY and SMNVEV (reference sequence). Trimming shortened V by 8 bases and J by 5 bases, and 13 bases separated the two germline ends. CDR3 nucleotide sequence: TGTGCCAGCTCAACACAGGGCCATAATTCACCCCTCCACTTT. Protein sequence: CASSTQGHNSPLHF.

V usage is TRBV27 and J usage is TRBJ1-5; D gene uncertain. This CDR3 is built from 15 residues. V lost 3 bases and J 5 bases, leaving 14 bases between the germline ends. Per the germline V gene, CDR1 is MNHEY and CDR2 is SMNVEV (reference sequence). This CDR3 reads CASSFGVGYDQPQHF. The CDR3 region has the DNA TGTGCCAGCAGTTTCGGCGTCGGATACGATCAGCCCCAGCATTTT.

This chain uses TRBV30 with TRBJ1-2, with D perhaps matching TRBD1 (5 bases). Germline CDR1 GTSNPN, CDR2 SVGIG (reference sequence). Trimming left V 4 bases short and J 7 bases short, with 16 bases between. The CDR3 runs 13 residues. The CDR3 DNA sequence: TGTGCCTGGACCCCAGGGCCCGGCAGTGGCTACACCTTC. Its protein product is CAWTPGPGSGYTF.

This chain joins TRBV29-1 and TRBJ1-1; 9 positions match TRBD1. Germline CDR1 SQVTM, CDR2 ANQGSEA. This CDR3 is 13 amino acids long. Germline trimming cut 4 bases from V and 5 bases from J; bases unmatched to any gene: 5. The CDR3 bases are TGCAGCGTTGCGCGGACAGGGGCAACTGAAGCTTTCTTT. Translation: CSVARTGATEAFF.

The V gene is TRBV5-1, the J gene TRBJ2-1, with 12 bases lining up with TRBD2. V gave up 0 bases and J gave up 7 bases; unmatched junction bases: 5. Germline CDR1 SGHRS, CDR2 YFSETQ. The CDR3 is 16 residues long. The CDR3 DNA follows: TGCGCCAGCAGCTTGGGGCTAGCGGGGGGGCCGAATGAGCAGTTCTTC. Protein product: CASSLGLAGGPNEQFF.

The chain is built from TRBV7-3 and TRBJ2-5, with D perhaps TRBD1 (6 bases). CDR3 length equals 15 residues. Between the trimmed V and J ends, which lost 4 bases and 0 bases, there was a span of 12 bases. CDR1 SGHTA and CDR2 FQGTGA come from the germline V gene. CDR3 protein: CASSYQKGDQETQYF. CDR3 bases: TGTGCCAGCAGCTATCAAAAGGGGGACCAAGAGACCCAGTACTTC. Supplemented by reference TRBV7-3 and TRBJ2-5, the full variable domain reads GAGVSQTPSNKVTEKGKYVELRCDPISGHTALYWYRQSLGQGPEFLIYFQGTGAADDSGLPNDRFFAVRPEGSVSTLKIQRTERGDSAVYLCASSYQKGDQETQYFGPGTRLLVL.

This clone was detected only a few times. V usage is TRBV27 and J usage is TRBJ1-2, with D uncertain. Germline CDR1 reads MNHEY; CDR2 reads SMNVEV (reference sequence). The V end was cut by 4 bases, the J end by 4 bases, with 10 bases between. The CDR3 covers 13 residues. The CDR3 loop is CASSSGALYGYTF. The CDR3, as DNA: TGTGCCAGCAGTTCGGGCGCGCTCTATGGCTACACCTTC.

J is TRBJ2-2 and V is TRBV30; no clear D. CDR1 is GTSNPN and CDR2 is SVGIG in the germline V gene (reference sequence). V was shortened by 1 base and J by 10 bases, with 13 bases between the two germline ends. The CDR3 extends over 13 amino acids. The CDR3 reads CAWSAGRSEELFF. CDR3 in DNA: TGTGCCTGGAGTGCGGGCCGTTCCGAGGAGCTGTTTTTT.

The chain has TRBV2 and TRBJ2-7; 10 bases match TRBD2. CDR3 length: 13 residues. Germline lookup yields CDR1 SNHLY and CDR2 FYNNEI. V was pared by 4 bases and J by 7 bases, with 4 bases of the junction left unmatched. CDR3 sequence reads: CASSVSSGGEQYF. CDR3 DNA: TGTGCCAGCAGTGTCAGTAGCGGGGGGGAGCAGTACTTC. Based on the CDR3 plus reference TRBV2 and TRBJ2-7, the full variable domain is EPEVTQTPSHQVTQMGQEVILRCVPISNHLYFYWYRQILGQKVEFLVSFYNNEISEKSEIFDDQFSVERPDGSNFTLKIRSTKLEDSAMYFCASSVSSGGEQYFGPGTRLTVT.

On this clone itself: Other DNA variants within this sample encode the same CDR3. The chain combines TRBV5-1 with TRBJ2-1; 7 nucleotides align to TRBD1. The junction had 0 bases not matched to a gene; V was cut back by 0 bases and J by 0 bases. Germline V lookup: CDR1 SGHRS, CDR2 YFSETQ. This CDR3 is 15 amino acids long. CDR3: CASSLGQGSYNEQFF. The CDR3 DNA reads TGCGCCAGCAGCTTGGGACAGGGCTCCTACAATGAGCAGTTCTTC.

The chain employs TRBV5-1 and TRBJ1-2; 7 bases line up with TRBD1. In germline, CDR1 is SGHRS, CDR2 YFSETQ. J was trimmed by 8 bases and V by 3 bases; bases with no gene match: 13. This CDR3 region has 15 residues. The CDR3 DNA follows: TGCGCCAGCAGCTCTAATGGACAGGTGGGAGGAGGCTACACCTTC. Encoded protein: CASSSNGQVGGGYTF.

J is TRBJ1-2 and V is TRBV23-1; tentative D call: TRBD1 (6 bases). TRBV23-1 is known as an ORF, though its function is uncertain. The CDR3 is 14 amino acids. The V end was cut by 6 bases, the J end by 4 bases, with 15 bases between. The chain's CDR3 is CASRLTGAPYGYTF. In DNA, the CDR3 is TGCGCCAGCAGATTAACGGGGGCCCCCTATGGCTACACCTTC.

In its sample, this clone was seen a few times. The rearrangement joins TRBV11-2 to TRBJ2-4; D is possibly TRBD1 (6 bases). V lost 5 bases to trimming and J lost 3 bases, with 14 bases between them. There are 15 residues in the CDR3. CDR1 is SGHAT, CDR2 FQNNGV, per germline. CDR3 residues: CASSQGKGLKNIQYF. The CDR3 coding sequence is TGTGCCAGCAGCCAGGGGAAAGGCCTCAAAAACATTCAGTACTTC.

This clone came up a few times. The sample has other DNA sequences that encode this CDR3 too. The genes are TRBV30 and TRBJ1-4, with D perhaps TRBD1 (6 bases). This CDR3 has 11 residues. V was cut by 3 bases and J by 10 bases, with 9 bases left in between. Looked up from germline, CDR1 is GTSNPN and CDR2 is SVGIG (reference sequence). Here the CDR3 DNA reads TGTGCCTGGAGCCAAGGGGGAAAACTGTTTTTT. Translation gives CAWSQGGKLFF.

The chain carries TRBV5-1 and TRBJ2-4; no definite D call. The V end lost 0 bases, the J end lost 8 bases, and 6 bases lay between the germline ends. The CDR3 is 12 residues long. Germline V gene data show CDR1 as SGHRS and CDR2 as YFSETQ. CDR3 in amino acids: CASSLAGDIQYF. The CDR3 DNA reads TGCGCCAGCAGCTTGGCCGGCGACATTCAGTACTTC.

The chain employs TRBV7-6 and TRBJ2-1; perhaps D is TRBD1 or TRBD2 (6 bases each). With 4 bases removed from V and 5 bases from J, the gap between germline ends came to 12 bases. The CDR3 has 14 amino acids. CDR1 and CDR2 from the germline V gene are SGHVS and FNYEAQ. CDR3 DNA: TGTGCCAGCAGCTCAGAAGGGGGGAACAATGAGCAGTTCTTC. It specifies CASSSEGGNNEQFF.